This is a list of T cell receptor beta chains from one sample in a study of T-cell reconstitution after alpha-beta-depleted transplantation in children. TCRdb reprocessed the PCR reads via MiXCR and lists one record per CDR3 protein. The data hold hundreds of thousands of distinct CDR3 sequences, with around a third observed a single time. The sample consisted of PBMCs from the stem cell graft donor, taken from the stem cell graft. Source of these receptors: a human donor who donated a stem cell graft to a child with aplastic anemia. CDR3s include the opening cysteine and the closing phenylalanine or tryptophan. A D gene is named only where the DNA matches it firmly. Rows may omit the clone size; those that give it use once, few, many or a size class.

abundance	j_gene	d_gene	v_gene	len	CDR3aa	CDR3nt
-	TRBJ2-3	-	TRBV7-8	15	CASSLGVALSDTQYF	TGTGCCAGCAGCTTAGGGGTGGCACTTTCGGATACGCAGTATTTT
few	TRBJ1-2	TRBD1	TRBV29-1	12	CSVRTGTYGYTF	TGCAGCGTGAGGACAGGGACCTATGGCTACACCTTC
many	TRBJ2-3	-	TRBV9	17	CASSVRDNWGGTDTQYF	TGTGCCAGCAGCGTCCGGGACAACTGGGGGGGGACAGATACGCAGTATTTT
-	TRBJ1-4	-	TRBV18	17	CASSPTTGLTTNEKLFF	TGTGCCAGCTCACCTACGACAGGCCTCACAACTAATGAAAAACTGTTTTTT
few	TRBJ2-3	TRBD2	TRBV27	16	CASRQPGLASPDTQYF	TGTGCCAGCAGACAACCGGGACTAGCGAGTCCAGATACGCAGTATTTT
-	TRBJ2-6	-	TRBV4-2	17	CASSQDGDPSGANVLTF	TGTGCCAGCAGCCAAGATGGAGACCCCTCTGGGGCCAACGTCCTGACTTTC
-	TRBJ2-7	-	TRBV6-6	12	CASFHGEYEQYF	TGTGCCAGCTTCCACGGGGAGTACGAGCAGTACTTC
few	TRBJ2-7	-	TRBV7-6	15	CASSSFLGLSYEQYF	TGTGCCAGCAGCTCCTTCCTGGGGCTCTCCTACGAGCAGTACTTC
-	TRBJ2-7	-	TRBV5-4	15	CASSLEQGSSYEQYF	TGTGCCAGCAGCTTGGAACAGGGTTCCTCCTACGAGCAGTACTTC
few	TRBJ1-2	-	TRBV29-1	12	CSVKGQPAGYTF	TGCAGCGTTAAAGGTCAACCGGCTGGCTACACCTTC
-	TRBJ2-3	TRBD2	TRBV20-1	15	CSARDLSGRTDTQYF	TGCAGTGCTAGAGATCTTAGCGGGAGGACAGATACGCAGTATTTT
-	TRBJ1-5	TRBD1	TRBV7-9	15	CASRPGQGGNQPQHF	TGTGCCAGCAGACCAGGACAGGGAGGCAATCAGCCCCAGCATTTT
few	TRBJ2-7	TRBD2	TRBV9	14	CASSALAGVSEQYF	TGTGCCAGCAGCGCACTAGCGGGAGTAAGTGAGCAGTACTTC
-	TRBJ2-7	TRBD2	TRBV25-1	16	CASSESGSSGAYEQYF	TGTGCCAGCAGTGAAAGCGGCTCTAGCGGAGCCTACGAGCAGTACTTC
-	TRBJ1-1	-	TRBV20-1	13	CSARADRNTEAFF	TGCAGTGCTAGAGCGGACCGGAACACTGAAGCTTTCTTT
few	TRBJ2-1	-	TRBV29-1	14	CSVEMSGPYNEQFF	TGCAGCGTTGAAATGAGCGGGCCCTACAATGAGCAGTTCTTC
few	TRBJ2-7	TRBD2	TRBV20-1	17	CSARIRNRGSGVGEQYF	TGCAGTGCTAGAATAAGGAATCGGGGTAGCGGGGTAGGCGAGCAGTACTTC
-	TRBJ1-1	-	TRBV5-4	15	CASSLALGRGTEAFF	TGTGCCAGCAGCTTGGCCCTGGGTAGGGGCACTGAAGCTTTCTTT
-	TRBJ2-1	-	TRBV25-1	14	CASSDGSSYNEQFF	TGTGCCAGCTCCGACGGAAGCTCCTACAATGAGCAGTTCTTC
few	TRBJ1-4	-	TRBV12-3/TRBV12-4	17	CASRGPTAGTPNEKLFF	TGTGCCAGCAGGGGTCCTACAGCCGGGACCCCTAATGAAAAACTGTTTTTT
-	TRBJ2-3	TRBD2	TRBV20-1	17	CSARVTSGSIGTDTQYF	TGCAGTGCTAGAGTGACTAGCGGGAGCATCGGCACAGATACGCAGTATTTT
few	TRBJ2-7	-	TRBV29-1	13	CSVSTGARYEQYF	TGCAGCGTTTCAACGGGGGCTCGGTACGAGCAGTACTTC
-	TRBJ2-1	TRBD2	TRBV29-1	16	CSVGGGGLATIAEQFF	TGCAGCGTTGGTGGCGGGGGACTAGCGACTATCGCTGAGCAGTTCTTC
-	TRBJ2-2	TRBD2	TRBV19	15	CASSILAGNTGELFF	TGTGCCAGTAGTATCCTAGCGGGAAATACCGGGGAGCTGTTTTTT